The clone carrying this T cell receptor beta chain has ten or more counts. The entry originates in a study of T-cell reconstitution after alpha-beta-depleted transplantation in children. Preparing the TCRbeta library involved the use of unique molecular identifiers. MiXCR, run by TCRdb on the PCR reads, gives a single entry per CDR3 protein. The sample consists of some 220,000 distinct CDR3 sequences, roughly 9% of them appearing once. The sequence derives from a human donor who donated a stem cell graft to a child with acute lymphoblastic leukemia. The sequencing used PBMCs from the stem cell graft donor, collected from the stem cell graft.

CDR3 bases: TGCGCCAGCAGCTTGGGGCGGGCCTACAATGAGCAGTTCTTC. Translated: CASSLGRAYNEQFF. The chain recombines TRBV5-1 with TRBJ2-1, with D possibly being TRBD2 (5 bases). The germline V gene encodes CDR1 SGHRS and CDR2 YFSETQ. V lost 0 bases and J 2 bases, leaving 6 bases between the germline ends. This CDR3 has 14 amino acids.